This T cell receptor (beta chain) was obtained from a study of blood T cell repertoires in COVID-19. The overall study: The United States, Italy and Spain supplied acute and convalescent COVID-19 samples. T cells, B-cell-depleted T cells, or PBMCs provided the cDNA or gDNA that served as material.

Libraries were prepared by immunoSEQ multiplex PCR; TCRdb keeps only in-frame clonotypes and omits some of them. The table shows 250,000 to 300,000 clones, with approximately 83% occurring only once. Trimming removed 0 bases at V and 2 bases at J, with 10 bases between. This CDR3 contains 15 residues. Germline V gene lookup returns CDR1 SEHNR and CDR2 FQNEAQ (reference sequence). Which cohort a participant joined came from the clinical history participants gave. In Cohort 3, a recovered donor had either two negative PCRs, clearance, or symptom resolution. Sequencing was carried out using PBMCs or T cells enriched from blood (not recorded which). The receptor comes from a woman aged 45 to 65 who had recovered from COVID-19. The chain has TRBV7-9 and TRBJ1-1; TRBD1 is a possible D gene (6 bases). CDR3 region: CASSLAGGGNTEAFF. CDR3 DNA: TGTGCCAGCAGCTTAGCTGGGGGCGGAAACACTGAAGCTTTCTTT.